This T cell receptor (beta chain) was observed in a study of blood T cell repertoires in COVID-19 (dated by TCRdb to between 2020 and 2021). Some background on the complete study: Samples from collaborators originated in the United States, Italy and Spain and spanned both the acute and convalescent phases of COVID-19. The prospective study material was composed of cDNA or gDNA derived from T cells, B-cell-depleted T cells, or PBMCs. The dataset comprised deeply sampled blood TCRbeta repertoires from subjects exposed to, actively infected with, or recovered from COVID-19. The repertoires were made available in a free public database intended to serve as a resource for research on the immune response to SARS-CoV-2. The samples were drawn from the first 160 participants of the ongoing ImmuneRACE study and from 1,254 subjects provided by 6 global collaborators. A de-identified subject ID, COVID-19 status, age in years and sex were almost always included in the sample metadata. HLA class I and class II types, where available, came from metadata supplied by the sample provider rather than from assay-based typing. Study-wide findings and limitations: The amount of clinical and demographic metadata varied by source and participant and was provided uncurated.

TCRbeta CDR3 regions were amplified from genomic DNA using the immunoSEQ Assay, a bias-controlled multiplex PCR. Concerning the study's data processing: The number of nucleated cells in each sample was estimated from the amplification of reference gene primers within the assay. Sequence reads were collapsed and filtered to measure the absolute abundance of every unique TCRbeta CDR3 rearrangement. Productive Simpson clonality was computed per sample as the square root of Simpson's diversity index over productive rearrangements. The table was pulled from immuneACCESS by TCRdb, which kept in-frame rearrangements only. Such tables lose some clones; where checked, under half of the loss comes from unresolved V genes, and the rest has no known cause. V and J calls and clone size are those listed in that table; D and trimming were worked out from the DNA. Recorded for this sample are almost 500,000 clones; more than 85% of them occurred a single time. The top ten constitute more than 7.5% of the sample.

From cysteine to phenylalanine, the CDR3 is 13 amino acids long. The read is trimmed to its CDR3 DNA, 39 bases read in frame from base 1. The junction shows trimming of 2 bases on V and 1 base on J, plus 7 bases between the germline ends. Based on the germline V gene (reference sequence), the CDR1 and CDR2 sequences are GTSNPN and SVGIG. In the prospective study, participants were 18 to 89 years old, resided in about two dozen geographic areas of the United States, and were enrolled through a virtual design. To assign participants to cohorts, the prospective study relied on clinical history that participants themselves reported in a screening survey and a study questionnaire. Recovered participants in ImmuneRACE Cohort 3 were defined by two consecutive negative NP/OP PCR tests, clearance by a healthcare professional, or resolution of symptoms. In the prospective study, whole blood, serum and a nasopharyngeal or oropharyngeal swab were collected from each participant by mobile phlebotomists. Over a roughly 2-month period, participants in the prospective study had the option of providing additional blood draws and questionnaires. Blood samples from the prospective study were shipped frozen or at room temperature prior to DNA extraction.

With regard to this clone: There is no known antigen for this receptor. Base qualities are not recorded, but no much larger clone differs from it by a single base. Additional DNA sequences in this sample encode the identical CDR3.

The chain employs TRBV30 and TRBJ2-3; matching of 5 bases hints at TRBD1 as the D gene. This sequence originates from an older woman who had recovered from COVID-19. The sample comprised PBMCs or T cells enriched from blood (not recorded which). The CDR3 amino acid sequence is: CAWSLGGTDTQYF. The sequenced DNA is TGTGCCTGGAGTCTAGGGGGCACAGATACGCAGTATTTT.